This T cell receptor (beta chain) originates from a study of siplizumab effects on memory and regulatory T cells. Study results and limitations: In siplizumab cultures, the suppressive function of proliferating Tregs remained unconfirmed.

CDR1 is DFQATT and CDR2 is SNEGSKA in the germline V gene (reference sequence). CDR3 length: 11 amino acids. In regard to this clone: The antigen remains unidentified.

Clones were sequenced by immunoSEQ multiplex PCR, and TCRdb holds only the in-frame ones, with some missing. The data hold 100,000 or so clones, with roughly 91% observed a single time. This sequence originates from a human donor in good health. Specimen: CD4+ T cells sorted from blood. The V gene is TRBV20-1, the J gene TRBJ1-4; D may be TRBD1 (5 bases). The CDR3 DNA is TGCGGGGGTGCAACTAATGAAAAACTGTTTTTT. The encoded protein is CGGATNEKLFF.